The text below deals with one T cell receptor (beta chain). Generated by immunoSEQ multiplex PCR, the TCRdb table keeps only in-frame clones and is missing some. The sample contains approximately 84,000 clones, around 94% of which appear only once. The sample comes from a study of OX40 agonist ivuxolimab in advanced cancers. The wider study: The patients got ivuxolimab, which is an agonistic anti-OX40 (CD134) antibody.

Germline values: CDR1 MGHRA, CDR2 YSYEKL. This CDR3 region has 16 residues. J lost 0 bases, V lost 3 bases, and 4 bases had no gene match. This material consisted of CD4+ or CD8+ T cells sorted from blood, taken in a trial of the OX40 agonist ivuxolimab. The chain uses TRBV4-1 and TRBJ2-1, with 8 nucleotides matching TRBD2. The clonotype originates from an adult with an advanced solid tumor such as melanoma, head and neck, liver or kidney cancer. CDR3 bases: TGCGCCAGCAGCCACATAAGCGGGAGCTCCTACAATGAGCAGTTCTTC. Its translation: CASSHISGSSYNEQFF.